The next 21 T cell receptor beta chains were all read from a single sample in a study of shared clonotypes between healthy human individuals. CD45RO negativity and positive selection for CCR7 defined naive CD8 cells, a population that excluded terminally differentiated effector memory CD45RA+ cells. Some clones are missing from TCRdb's copy, which holds only in-frame ones; the method was immunoSEQ multiplex PCR. The sample yields hundreds of thousands of clones, about 96% seen once. The source material was naive CD8+ T cells sorted from blood. The receptors here all came from a young woman in good health.

The rearrangement joins TRBV27 to TRBJ2-1; D gene unclear. This CDR3 contains 13 residues. Germline assignment: CDR1 MNHEY and CDR2 SMNVEV (reference sequence). Trimming stripped 3 bases from V and 8 bases from J, with 11 bases between. DNA for the CDR3: TGTGCCAGCAGTTTTTCCGCCAACTATGAGCAGTTCTTC. Translated, it gives CASSFSANYEQFF.

This sequence joins TRBV7-9 and TRBJ1-4, with D possibly being TRBD1 (5 bases). Deletions cut 2 bases from V and 6 bases from J, with 7 bases between. In germline, CDR1 is SEHNR, CDR2 FQNEAQ (reference sequence). CDR3 size: 13 residues. DNA of the CDR3: TGTGCCAGCAGCTTAAAAGGGGATGAAAAACTGTTTTTT. This codes for CASSLKGDEKLFF.

The chain uses TRBV4-3 and TRBJ1-1; the D is unclear. The V end lost 0 bases, the J end lost 11 bases, and 7 bases lay between the germline ends. The CDR3 runs to 11 residues. Germline V lookup: CDR1 LGHNA, CDR2 YSLEER. CDR3 region: CASSQEREAFF. As DNA, the CDR3 is TGCGCCAGCAGCCAAGAGAGGGAGGCTTTCTTT.

V gene TRBV6-1 combines with J gene TRBJ2-5; no clear D gene. Trimming stripped 1 base from V and 5 bases from J, with 17 bases between. Germline CDR1 reads MNHNS; CDR2 reads SASEGT. The CDR3 is 16 residues long. The CDR3 loop is CASSEVETRLLETQYF. The CDR3 DNA reads TGTGCCAGCAGTGAAGTTGAGACAAGATTATTGGAGACCCAGTACTTC.

This clone was observed once. The chain carries TRBV7-9 and TRBJ2-7, with 11 nucleotides matching TRBD2. The CDR3 spans 18 residues. Trimming cost V 5 bases and J 1 base; bases outside gene matches: 13. In germline, CDR1 is SEHNR, CDR2 FQNEAQ (reference sequence). CDR3 coding DNA: TGTGCCAGCAGCACCCCGACTAGCGGGAACTCGAGATCCTACGAGCAGTACTTC. This codes for CASSTPTSGNSRSYEQYF.

The chain combines TRBV5-8 with TRBJ2-1; perhaps TRBD2 as D (5 bases). This CDR3 has 13 residues. The germline V gene encodes CDR1 SGHTS and CDR2 YDEGEE. Between the trimmed V and J ends, which lost 10 bases and 2 bases, there was a span of 13 bases. As DNA, the CDR3 is TGTGCCCCGCGGGTCGTGGCCTACAATGAGCAGTTCTTC. It encodes CAPRVVAYNEQFF. Full variable domain (missing parts from reference TRBV5-8 and TRBJ2-1): EAGVTQSPTHLIKTRGQQATLRCSPISGHTSVYWYQQALGLGLQFLLWYDEGEERNRGNFPPRFSGRQFPNYSSELNVNALELEDSALYLCAPRVVAYNEQFFGPGTRLTVL.

The chain combines TRBV5-1 with TRBJ2-1, with 9 bases identical to TRBD1. Germline CDR1 is SGHRS and CDR2 is YFSETQ. This CDR3 is built from 15 residues. V shed 4 bases, J shed 1 base, and the junction held 3 bases outside the gene matches. The chain's CDR3 is CASSHGTGSYNEQFF. CDR3 nucleotide sequence: TGCGCCAGCAGCCACGGGACAGGGTCCTACAATGAGCAGTTCTTC.

V gene TRBV28 combines with J gene TRBJ2-7; 8 nucleotides line up with TRBD1. The CDR3 contains 14 residues. CDR1 and CDR2 from the germline V gene are MDHEN and SYDVKM. The V segment lost 7 bases and the J segment 4 bases; nucleotides outside the gene matches: 9. The DNA of the CDR3 is TGTGCCAGCAATCAACAGGGGGGATCTTACGAGCAGTACTTC. Residues: CASNQQGGSYEQYF.

The rearrangement links TRBV5-6 to TRBJ2-4; D not certain. This CDR3 has 13 residues. CDR1 and CDR2 (germline): SGHDT, YYEEEE. V lost 1 base and J lost 0, with 2 bases in between. CDR3 sequence (DNA): TGTGCCAGCAGCTTGTTAGCCAAAAACATTCAGTACTTC. Its translation: CASSLLAKNIQYF.

The chain uses TRBV7-9 and TRBJ1-2, with D unresolved. The CDR3 has 15 residues. Trimming shortened V by 5 bases and J by 4 bases, and 17 bases separated the two germline ends. Looked up from germline, CDR1 is SEHNR and CDR2 is FQNEAQ (reference sequence). CDR3 residues: CASSQLKRGAYGYTF. CDR3 sequence (DNA): TGTGCCAGCAGCCAACTAAAACGGGGAGCCTATGGCTACACCTTC. Together with reference TRBV7-9 and TRBJ1-2, the CDR3 gives the full variable domain: DTGVSQNPRHKITKRGQNVTFRCDPISEHNRLYWYRQTLGQGPEFLTYFQNEAQLEKSRLLSDRFSAERPKGSFSTLEIQRTEQGDSAMYLCASSQLKRGAYGYTFGSGTRLTVV.

This chain links TRBV10-1 with TRBJ1-5; D perhaps matches TRBD1 (5 bases). The CDR3 consists of 17 residues. Germline-derived CDR1 and CDR2 are WNHNN and SYGVQD (reference sequence). Trimming pared 8 bases from V and 3 bases from J, leaving 23 bases between. The CDR3 coding sequence is TGCGCCAGCCTGGCCAACCCCGGGACCCTCAACAATCAGCCCCAGCATTTT. Amino acid sequence: CASLANPGTLNNQPQHF.

The chain has TRBV10-1 and TRBJ1-4; 8 positions agree with TRBD1. The CDR3 totals 15 residues. CDR1 and CDR2 (germline): WNHNN, SYGVQD (reference sequence). V gave up 3 bases and J gave up 7 bases; unmatched junction bases: 7. The CDR3 protein is CASSDEQGAFEKLFF. The CDR3 bases are TGCGCCAGCAGTGATGAGCAGGGGGCTTTTGAAAAACTGTTTTTT.

This clone appeared a single time. Different DNA sequences within this sample yield the same CDR3. The CDR3 nucleotides are TGTGCCAGCAGCTTAGGAGGCGGCGAGCAGTACTTC. The encoded protein is CASSLGGGEQYF. The chain joins TRBV7-9 to TRBJ2-7; D unresolved. The CDR3 length is 12 residues. The V end was cut by 1 base, the J end by 6 bases, with 7 bases between. Looked up from germline, CDR1 is SEHNR and CDR2 is FQNEAQ (reference sequence). Combining the CDR3 with reference TRBV7-9 and TRBJ2-7 gives the whole variable domain DTGVSQNPRHKITKRGQNVTFRCDPISEHNRLYWYRQTLGQGPEFLTYFQNEAQLEKSRLLSDRFSAERPKGSFSTLEIQRTEQGDSAMYLCASSLGGGEQYFGPGTRLTVT.

CDR3 coding DNA: TGTGCCAGCAGCGACGACAGGGGGCGCGGCACTGAAGCTTTCTTT. It translates to CASSDDRGRGTEAFF. The chain is built from TRBV7-9 and TRBJ1-1, with 10 bases aligning to TRBD1. V gave up 5 bases and J gave up 4 bases; unmatched junction bases: 7. The CDR3 length is 15 residues. Germline V CDR1 and CDR2: SEHNR, FQNEAQ (reference sequence).

The chain couples TRBV30 to TRBJ2-3; 7 nucleotides line up with TRBD2. The CDR3 has 15 residues. Per the germline V gene, CDR1 is GTSNPN and CDR2 is SVGIG (reference sequence). V gave up 7 bases and J gave up 3 bases; unmatched junction bases: 13. Here the CDR3 DNA reads TGTGCCTTTCAAACGGCCGCGGGAGAAACAGATACGCAGTATTTT. Its translation: CAFQTAAGETDTQYF.

The V call is TRBV5-4, the J call TRBJ2-1; tentative D call: TRBD2 (6 bases). CDR3 length equals 12 residues. CDR1 is SGHNT and CDR2 is YYREEE in the germline V gene (reference sequence). V lost 4 bases to trimming and J lost 9 bases, with 11 bases between them. CDR3 sequence (DNA): TGTGCCAGCAGCCCCGTGGGGGGTGAGCAGTTCTTC. Its translation: CASSPVGGEQFF. Full variable domain (outside the CDR3, taken from reference TRBV5-4 and TRBJ2-1): ETGVTQSPTHLIKTRGQQVTLRCSSQSGHNTVSWYQQALGQGPQFIFQYYREEENGRGNFPPRFSGLQFPNYSSELNVNALELDDSALYLCASSPVGGEQFFGPGTRLTVL.

This chain links TRBV28 with TRBJ2-1, with 8 bases matching TRBD2. Losses at the gene ends were 10 bases for V and 4 bases for J; bases not matched to a gene: 9. Germline V gene sequence: CDR1 MDHEN, CDR2 SYDVKM. This CDR3 has 14 amino acids. The CDR3 here is CATEGTSGYNEQFF. CDR3 bases: TGTGCCACCGAAGGAACTAGCGGATACAATGAGCAGTTCTTC.

This chain links TRBV4-1 with TRBJ2-7, with D possibly TRBD2 on 5 matching bases. The CDR3 extends over 14 amino acids. Trimming cost V 1 base and J 2 bases, with 9 bases left between them. The germline V gene has CDR1 MGHRA and CDR2 YSYEKL. The CDR3 sequence is CASSQVRETYEQYF. The CDR3 DNA sequence: TGCGCCAGCAGCCAAGTCCGGGAAACCTACGAGCAGTACTTC.

The V and J genes are TRBV5-6 and TRBJ2-3, with no clear D. The CDR3 covers 15 residues. Germline V gene data show CDR1 as SGHDT and CDR2 as YYEEEE. V shed 0 bases and J shed 2 bases, with 10 bases lying between them. In nucleotides, the CDR3 is TGTGCCAGCAGCTTGGAGACCACCAACACAGATACGCAGTATTTT. It encodes CASSLETTNTDTQYF.

This clone has a single count. The chain couples TRBV27 to TRBJ2-3; 8 positions agree with TRBD2. With V trimmed by 2 bases and J by 4 bases, 8 bases remained unmatched. The CDR3 has 16 residues. Germline CDR1 MNHEY, CDR2 SMNVEV (reference sequence). CDR3 region: CASSLGLREGSDTQYF. The CDR3 bases are TGTGCCAGCAGTTTAGGCCTACGGGAGGGGTCAGATACGCAGTATTTT.

The chain couples TRBV29-1 to TRBJ1-2, with 8 bases that match TRBD1. Germline V lookup: CDR1 SQVTM, CDR2 ANQGSEA. The CDR3 has 16 residues. Unmatched junction bases numbered 13, after V lost 4 bases and J lost 3 bases. This CDR3 is CSVGITGGDRDYGYTF. CDR3 in DNA: TGCAGCGTTGGCATTACAGGGGGTGATAGGGACTATGGCTACACCTTC.